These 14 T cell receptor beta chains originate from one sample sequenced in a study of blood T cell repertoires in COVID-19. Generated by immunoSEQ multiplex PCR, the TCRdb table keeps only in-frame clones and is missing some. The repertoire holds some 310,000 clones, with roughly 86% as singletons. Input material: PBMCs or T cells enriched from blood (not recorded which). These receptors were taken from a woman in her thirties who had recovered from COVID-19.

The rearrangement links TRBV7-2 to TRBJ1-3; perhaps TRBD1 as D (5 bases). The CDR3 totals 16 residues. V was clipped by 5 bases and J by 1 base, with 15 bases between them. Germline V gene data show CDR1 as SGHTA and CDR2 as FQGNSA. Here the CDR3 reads CASSPYGGLSGNTIYF. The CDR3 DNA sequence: TGTGCCAGCAGCCCATACGGGGGGTTATCTGGAAACACCATATATTTT.

The CDR3 DNA reads TGTGCCAGCAGCTTACCGGTTACTGAAGCTTTCTTT. Amino acid sequence: CASSLPVTEAFF. The chain links TRBV7-9 to TRBJ1-1; D ambiguous. The CDR3 contains 12 residues. The V gene's germline CDR1 is SEHNR and CDR2 FQNEAQ (reference sequence). The V gene lost 2 bases and the J gene lost 5 bases, with 6 bases spanning the gap.

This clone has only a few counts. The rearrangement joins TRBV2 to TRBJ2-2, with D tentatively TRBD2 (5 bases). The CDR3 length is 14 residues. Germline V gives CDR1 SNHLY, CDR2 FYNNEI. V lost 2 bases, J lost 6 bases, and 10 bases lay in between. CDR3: CASSERRLPGELFF. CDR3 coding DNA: TGTGCCAGCAGTGAAAGGAGGTTGCCCGGGGAGCTGTTTTTT.

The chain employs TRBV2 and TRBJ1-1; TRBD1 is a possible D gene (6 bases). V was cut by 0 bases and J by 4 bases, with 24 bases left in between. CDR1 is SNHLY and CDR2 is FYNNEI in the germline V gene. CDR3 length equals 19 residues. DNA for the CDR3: TGTGCCAGCAGTGAAGCGAATCCTGAAACGGGGGGCTGGCGCACTGAAGCTTTCTTT. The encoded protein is CASSEANPETGGWRTEAFF.

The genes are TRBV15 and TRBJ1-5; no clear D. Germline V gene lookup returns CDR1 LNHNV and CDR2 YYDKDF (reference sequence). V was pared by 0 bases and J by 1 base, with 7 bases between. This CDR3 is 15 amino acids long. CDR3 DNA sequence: TGTGCCACCAGCAGAGACCAGAACAGCAATCAGCCCCAGCATTTT. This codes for CATSRDQNSNQPQHF.

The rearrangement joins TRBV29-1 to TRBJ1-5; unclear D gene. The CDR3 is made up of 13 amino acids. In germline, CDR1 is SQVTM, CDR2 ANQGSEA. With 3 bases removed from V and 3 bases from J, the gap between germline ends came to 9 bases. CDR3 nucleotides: TGCAGCGTTGATGGCGGCCTCAATCAGCCCCAGCATTTT. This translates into CSVDGGLNQPQHF.

CDR3 sequence: CASSRTGVRTEAFF. CDR3 sequence (DNA): TGTGCCAGCAGCCGGACAGGGGTCCGCACTGAAGCTTTCTTT. V usage is TRBV4-2 and J usage is TRBJ1-1, with TRBD1 matching over 9 bases. The CDR3 consists of 14 residues. J gave up 4 bases and V 4 bases, and 4 bases lay outside the gene matches. Germline lookup yields CDR1 LGHNA and CDR2 YNFKEQ.

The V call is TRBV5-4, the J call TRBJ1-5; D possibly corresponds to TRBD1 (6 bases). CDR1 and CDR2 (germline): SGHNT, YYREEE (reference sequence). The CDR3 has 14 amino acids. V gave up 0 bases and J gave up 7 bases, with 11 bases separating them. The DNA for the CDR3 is TGTGCCAGCAGCTTGGCGGGGGGCGGGCAGCCCCAGCATTTT. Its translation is CASSLAGGGQPQHF.

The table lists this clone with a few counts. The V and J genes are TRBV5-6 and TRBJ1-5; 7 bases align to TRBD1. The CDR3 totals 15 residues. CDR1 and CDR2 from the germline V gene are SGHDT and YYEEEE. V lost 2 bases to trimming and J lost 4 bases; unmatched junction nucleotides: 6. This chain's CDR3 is CASSLLRGRNQPQHF. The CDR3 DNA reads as TGTGCCAGCAGCTTACTTAGGGGGCGAAATCAGCCCCAGCATTTT.

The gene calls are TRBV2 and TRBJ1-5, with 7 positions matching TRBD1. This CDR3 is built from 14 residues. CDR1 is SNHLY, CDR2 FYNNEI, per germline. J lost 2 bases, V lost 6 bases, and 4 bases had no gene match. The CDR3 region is CASRPTGGNQPQHF. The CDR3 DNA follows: TGTGCCAGCAGGCCTACAGGGGGCAATCAGCCCCAGCATTTT.

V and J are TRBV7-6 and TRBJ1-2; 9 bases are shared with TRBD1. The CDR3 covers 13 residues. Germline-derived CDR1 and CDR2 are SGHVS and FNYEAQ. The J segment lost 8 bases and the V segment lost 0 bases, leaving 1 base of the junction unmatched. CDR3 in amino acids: CASSLADRGGYTF. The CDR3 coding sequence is TGTGCCAGCAGCTTAGCGGACAGGGGAGGCTACACCTTC.

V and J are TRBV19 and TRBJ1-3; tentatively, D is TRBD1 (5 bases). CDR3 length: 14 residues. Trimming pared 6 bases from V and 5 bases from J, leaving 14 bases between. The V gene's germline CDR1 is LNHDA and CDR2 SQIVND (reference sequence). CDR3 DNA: TGTGCCAGTAGGGAATCTCAGGGAAGAAACACCATATATTTT. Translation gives CASRESQGRNTIYF.

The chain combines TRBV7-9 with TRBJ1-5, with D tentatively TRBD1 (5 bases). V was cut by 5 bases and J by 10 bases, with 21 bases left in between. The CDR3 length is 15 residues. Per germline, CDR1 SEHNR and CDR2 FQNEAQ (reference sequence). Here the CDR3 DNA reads TGTGCCAGCAGCCCCGCGGACGCTCCCGGGGGACCCCAGCATTTT. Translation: CASSPADAPGGPQHF.

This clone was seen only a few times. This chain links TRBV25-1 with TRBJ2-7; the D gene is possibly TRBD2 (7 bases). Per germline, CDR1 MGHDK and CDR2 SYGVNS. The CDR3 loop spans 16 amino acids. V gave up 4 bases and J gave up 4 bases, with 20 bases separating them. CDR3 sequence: CASSGGRERWRYEQYF. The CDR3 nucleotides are TGTGCCAGCAGTGGGGGGCGGGAGCGGTGGAGGTACGAGCAGTACTTC.